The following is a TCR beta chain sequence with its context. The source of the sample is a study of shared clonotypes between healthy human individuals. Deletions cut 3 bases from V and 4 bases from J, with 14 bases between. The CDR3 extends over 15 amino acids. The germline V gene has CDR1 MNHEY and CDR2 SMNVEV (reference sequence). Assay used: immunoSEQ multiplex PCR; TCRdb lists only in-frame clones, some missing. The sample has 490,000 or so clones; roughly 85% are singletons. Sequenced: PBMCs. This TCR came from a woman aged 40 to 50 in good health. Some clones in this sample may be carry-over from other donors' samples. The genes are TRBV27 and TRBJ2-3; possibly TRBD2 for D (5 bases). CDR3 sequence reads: CASSFRGRGADTQYF. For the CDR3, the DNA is TGTGCCAGCAGTTTCCGGGGTCGTGGGGCAGATACGCAGTATTTT.